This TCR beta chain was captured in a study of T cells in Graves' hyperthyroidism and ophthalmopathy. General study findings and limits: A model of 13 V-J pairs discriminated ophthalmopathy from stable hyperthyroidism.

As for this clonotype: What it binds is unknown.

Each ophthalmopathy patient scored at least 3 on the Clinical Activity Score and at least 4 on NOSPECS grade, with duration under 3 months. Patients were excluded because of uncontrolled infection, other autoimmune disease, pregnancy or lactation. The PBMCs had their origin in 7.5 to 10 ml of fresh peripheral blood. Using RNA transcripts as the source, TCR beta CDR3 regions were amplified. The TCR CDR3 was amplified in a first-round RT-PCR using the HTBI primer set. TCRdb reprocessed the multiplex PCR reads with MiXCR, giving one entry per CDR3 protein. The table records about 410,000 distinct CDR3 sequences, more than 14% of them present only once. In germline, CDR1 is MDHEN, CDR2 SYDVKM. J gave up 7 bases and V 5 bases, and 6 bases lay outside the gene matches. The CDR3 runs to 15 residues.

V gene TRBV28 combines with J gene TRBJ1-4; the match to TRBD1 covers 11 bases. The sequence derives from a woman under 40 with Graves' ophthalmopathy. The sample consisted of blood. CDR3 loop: CASSPGTGGTEKLFF. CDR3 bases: TGTGCCAGCAGTCCCGGGACAGGGGGAACTGAAAAACTGTTTTTT.